This TCR beta chain was captured in a study of T cells in Graves' hyperthyroidism and ophthalmopathy. The CDR3 is 17 amino acids. V trimming: 0 bases; J trimming: 5 bases; junction bases outside the gene matches: 8. The V gene's germline CDR1 is MNHEY and CDR2 SMNVEV (reference sequence). Amplification targeted TCR beta CDR3 regions from RNA transcripts. An initial round of RT-PCR targeting the TCR CDR3 relied on the HTBI primer set. TCRdb re-called the multiplex PCR reads with MiXCR, one entry per CDR3 protein. The sample yields about 400,000 distinct CDR3 sequences, approximately 15% seen once. This clonotype has at least ten counts.

The genes are TRBV27 and TRBJ2-2, with TRBD2 identical over 8 bases. Sequenced material: blood. This TCR was recovered from a woman aged 25 to 39 with Graves' hyperthyroidism. Here the CDR3 reads CASSLSRRLAFTGELFF. For the CDR3, the DNA is TGTGCCAGCAGTTTATCTCGCCGACTAGCGTTTACCGGGGAGCTGTTTTTT.